Below, one T cell receptor beta chain is given with its context. Its antigen remains unknown. TCRdb reanalysed the 5' RACE reads using MiXCR and keeps one entry per CDR3 protein. The data contain hundreds of thousands of distinct CDR3 sequences, around 16% of them singletons. These data belong to a study of CD8 T cells in ankylosing spondylitis. The study, taken as a whole, reports: Earlier reports found some motif variants in synovial fluid and blood in reactive arthritis. A motif in TCR beta, a set of several highly homologous variants, appeared characteristic of ankylosing spondylitis blood. With a CD8+ phenotype, disease-linked clones were relatively rare in peripheral blood.

From germline, CDR1 is LGHNA and CDR2 YSLEER. This CDR3 is built from 16 residues. Sequencing was done on a sample of blood, either unsorted or a sorted T cell fraction (not recorded which). The sequence derives from a male donor with ankylosing spondylitis. The chain uses TRBV4-3 and TRBJ2-7; TRBD1 matches 7 bases. The CDR3 here is CADSQEGGYTTYEQYF. CDR3 DNA sequence: TGCGCTGATAGCCAAGAAGGGGGCTATACAACCTACGAGCAGTACTTC.